This T cell receptor beta chain emerged from a study of resident and recirculating memory T cells in vitiligo. Assay used: immunoSEQ multiplex PCR; TCRdb lists only in-frame clones, some missing. The sample contains tens of thousands of clones, approximately 90% of which appear only once. There are 12 residues in the CDR3. The V gene's germline CDR1 is SEHNR and CDR2 FQNEAQ (reference sequence). Trimming cost V 5 bases and J 7 bases, with 9 bases left between them. This clone was observed once. The receptor was isolated from a male donor with vitiligo. V usage is TRBV7-9 and J usage is TRBJ2-1, with D uncertain. The specimen sequenced was blood. CDR3 DNA sequence: TGTGCCAGCAGCGCAGACTCTAATGAGCAGTTCTTC. It yields the protein CASSADSNEQFF.